The clone carrying this T cell receptor beta chain was counted only a few times. This entry is derived from a study of neurological immune-mediated disorders. TCRdb reanalysed the 5' RACE reads using MiXCR and keeps one entry per CDR3 protein. The sample lists tens of thousands of distinct CDR3 sequences, around 4.4% occurring once. The clonotype comes from a man aged 50 or older with multiple sclerosis. Sequenced sample: PBMCs.

The CDR3 DNA reads as TGTGCCAGCAGTTTAAGCGGGGCGGGCCTAAAAAACATTCAGTACTTC. Translating gives CASSLSGAGLKNIQYF. The rearrangement uses TRBV27 and TRBJ2-4, with 7 nucleotides matching TRBD2. The CDR3 length is 16 residues. The V gene's germline CDR1 is MNHEY and CDR2 SMNVEV (reference sequence). The J segment lost 4 bases and the V segment lost 2 bases, leaving 8 bases of the junction unmatched.